This passage covers 5 T cell receptor beta chains from one sample sequenced in a study of Ad26.COV2.S vaccination and SARS-CoV-2 variants. The data were produced by immunoSEQ multiplex PCR, yet TCRdb's version contains in-frame clones alone and is incomplete. Found here are a few hundred thousand clones, 87% of them singletons; the top ten hold about 3.4%. Treatment defined: around 19 received Ad26.COV2.S at low or high dose, single or two shots; 5 received placebo; per-sample allocation not given. Following the first vaccine or placebo injection, samples were taken on day 63. The sample in question was peripheral blood, obtained in a trial of Ad26.COV2.S vaccine versus placebo. These receptors came from a person between 18 and 59 years old who received the Ad26.COV2.S COVID-19 vaccine or a placebo.

On this clone: Germline is not matched at one junction end, which may reflect a read error. This rearrangement joins TRBV2 to TRBJ2-1; D gene unclear. The germline gives CDR1 SNHLY, CDR2 FYNNEI. The CDR3 has 13 amino acids. The CDR3 bases are TGTGCCAGCAGTGAATTCGGGTACACTGAGCAGTTCTTC. It encodes CASSEFGYTEQFF.

The chain couples TRBV11-3 to TRBJ2-2; D is unclear. Trimming removed 3 bases from V and 6 bases from J, with 5 bases in between. Germline CDR1 is SGHNT and CDR2 is YENEEA. This CDR3 comprises 12 residues. The CDR3: CASSLFSGELFF. CDR3 bases: TGTGCCAGCAGCTTGTTCTCCGGGGAGCTGTTTTTT.

The rearrangement joins TRBV11-2 to TRBJ2-1; D uncertain. Germline lookup yields CDR1 SGHAT and CDR2 FQNNGV. Deletions cut 3 bases from V and 4 bases from J, with 16 bases between. The CDR3 consists of 16 residues. The CDR3 spells CASSFSLGNPYNEQFF. In nucleotides, the CDR3 is TGTGCCAGCAGCTTTTCCTTGGGTAACCCATACAATGAGCAGTTCTTC.

V is TRBV7-3 and J is TRBJ1-1, with 8 nucleotides matching TRBD1. This CDR3 comprises 14 residues. Trimming took 5 bases from V and 1 from J; bases not matched to a gene: 3. CDR1 and CDR2 from the germline V gene are SGHTA and FQGTGA. This CDR3 reads CASSRGQANTEAFF. The CDR3 region has the DNA TGTGCCAGCAGCAGGGGACAGGCGAACACTGAAGCTTTCTTT.

This sequence joins TRBV15 and TRBJ1-5, with 8 positions matching TRBD1. J gave up 4 bases and V 0 bases, and 20 bases lay outside the gene matches. This CDR3 spans 21 amino acids. Germline V gene lookup returns CDR1 LNHNV and CDR2 YYDKDF (reference sequence). This chain's CDR3 is CATSRDVLGQAGTGGNQPQHF. CDR3 sequence (DNA): TGTGCCACCAGCAGAGACGTACTGGGCCAAGCTGGGACAGGCGGGAATCAGCCCCAGCATTTT.